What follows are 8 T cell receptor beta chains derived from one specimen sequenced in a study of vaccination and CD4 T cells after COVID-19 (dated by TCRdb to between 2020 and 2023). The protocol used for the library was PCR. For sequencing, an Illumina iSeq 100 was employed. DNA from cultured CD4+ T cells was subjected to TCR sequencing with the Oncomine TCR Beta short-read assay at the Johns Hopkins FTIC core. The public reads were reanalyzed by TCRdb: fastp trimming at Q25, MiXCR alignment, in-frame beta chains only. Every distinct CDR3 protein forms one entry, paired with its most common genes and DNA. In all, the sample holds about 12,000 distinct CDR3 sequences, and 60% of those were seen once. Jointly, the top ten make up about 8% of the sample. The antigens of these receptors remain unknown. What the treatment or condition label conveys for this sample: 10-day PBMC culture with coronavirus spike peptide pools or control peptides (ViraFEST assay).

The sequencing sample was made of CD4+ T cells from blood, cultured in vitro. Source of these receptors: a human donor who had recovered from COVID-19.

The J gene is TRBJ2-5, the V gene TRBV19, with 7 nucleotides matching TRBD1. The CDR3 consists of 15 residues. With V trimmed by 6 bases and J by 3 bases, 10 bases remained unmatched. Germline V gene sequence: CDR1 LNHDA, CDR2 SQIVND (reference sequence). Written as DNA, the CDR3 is TGTGCCAGTAGACGAGGGGGCGCCGCGGAAGAGACCCAGTACTTC. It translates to CASRRGGAAEETQYF.

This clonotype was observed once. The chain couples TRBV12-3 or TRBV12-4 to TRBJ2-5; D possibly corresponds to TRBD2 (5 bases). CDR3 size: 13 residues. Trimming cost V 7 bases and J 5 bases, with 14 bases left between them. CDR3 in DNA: TGTGCCAGCAAACGGACCGGCGGGGAGACCCAGTACTTC. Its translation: CASKRTGGETQYF.

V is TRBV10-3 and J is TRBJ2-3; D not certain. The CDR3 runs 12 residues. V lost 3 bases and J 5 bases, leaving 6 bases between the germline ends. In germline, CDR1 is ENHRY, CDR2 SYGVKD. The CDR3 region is CAISDLGDTQYF. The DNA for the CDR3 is TGTGCCATCAGTGATCTGGGAGATACGCAGTATTTT.

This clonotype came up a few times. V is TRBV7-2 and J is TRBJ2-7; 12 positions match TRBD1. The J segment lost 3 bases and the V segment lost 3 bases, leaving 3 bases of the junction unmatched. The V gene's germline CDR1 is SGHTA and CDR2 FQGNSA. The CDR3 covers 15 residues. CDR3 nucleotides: TGTGCCAGCAGCTTGGGACAGGGGGCGTACTACGAGCAGTACTTC. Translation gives CASSLGQGAYYEQYF.

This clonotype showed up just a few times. CDR3 sequence reads: CSATIPGQLTQYF. The CDR3 nucleotides are TGCAGTGCTACCATCCCGGGACAACTGACCCAGTACTTC. J is TRBJ2-5 and V is TRBV20-1; maybe TRBD1 (6 bases). The CDR3 is made up of 13 amino acids. Germline V gives CDR1 DFQATT, CDR2 SNEGSKA (reference sequence). V gave up 4 bases and J gave up 7 bases, with 16 bases separating them.

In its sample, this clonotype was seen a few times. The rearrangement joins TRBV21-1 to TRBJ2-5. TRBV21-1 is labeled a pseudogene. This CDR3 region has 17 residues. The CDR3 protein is CASSKEELLRCQETQYF. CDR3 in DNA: TGTGCCAGCAGCAAAGAAGAGCTGCTGCGATGCCAAGAGACCCAGTACTTC.

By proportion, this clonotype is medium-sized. DNA for the CDR3: TGCAGTGCCCAAGCCTCGGGTCAATATCAGCCCCAGCATTTT. Encoded protein: CSAQASGQYQPQHF. This chain connects TRBV20-1 to TRBJ1-5, with D uncertain. V shed 6 bases and J shed 5 bases, with 17 bases lying between them. CDR3 size: 14 residues. Germline V gene data show CDR1 as DFQATT and CDR2 as SNEGSKA (reference sequence).

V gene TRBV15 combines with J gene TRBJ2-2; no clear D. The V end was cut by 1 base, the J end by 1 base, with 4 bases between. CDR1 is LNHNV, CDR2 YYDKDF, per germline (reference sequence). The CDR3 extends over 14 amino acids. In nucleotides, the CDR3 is TGTGCCACCAGCAGAGGACAGAACACCGGGGAGCTGTTTTTT. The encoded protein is CATSRGQNTGELFF. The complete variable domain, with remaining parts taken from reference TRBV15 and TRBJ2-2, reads DAMVIQNPRYQVTQFGKPVTLSCSQTLNHNVMYWYQQKSSQAPKLLFHYYDKDFNNEADTPDNFQSRRPNTSFCFLDIRSPGLGDTAMYLCATSRGQNTGELFFGEGSRLTVL.